The clone carrying this T cell receptor beta chain was observed many times. Its antigen is still unknown. Unique molecular identifier tags were affixed to discrete cDNA molecules. TCRdb re-called the 5' RACE reads with MiXCR, one entry per CDR3 protein. This table has 62,000 or so distinct CDR3 sequences, 7.5% to 10% appearing once. This sample was included in a study of early T cells in non-severe SARS-CoV-2 infection. Study-wide context: Investigators sequenced bulk RNA drawn from unsorted whole blood, and chains remained unpaired.

Regarding the study as a whole: Private and CD4 specificities were missed by VDJdb matching, skewed to anti-spike CD8.

This CDR3 has 15 residues. Deletions cut 3 bases from V and 5 bases from J, with 14 bases between. Per germline, CDR1 SGHAT and CDR2 FQDESV (reference sequence). The chain is built from TRBV11-1 and TRBJ2-1; D might be TRBD2 (6 bases). The material sequenced was whole blood. This TCR was recovered from an adult who was a healthcare worker with PCR-confirmed SARS-CoV-2 infection or an uninfected control (not recorded which). CDR3 residues: CASSFSLAPDNEQFF. The CDR3 bases are TGTGCCAGCAGCTTCTCCCTAGCGCCAGACAATGAGCAGTTCTTC.